This T cell receptor beta chain was identified during a study of cytomegalovirus exposure and HLA in healthy donors. Researchers ran the PCR with 60 Vbeta and 13 Jbeta primers. Using immunoSEQ multiplex PCR, the repertoire was profiled, and TCRdb retains in-frame clones only, with some absent. The table shows tens of thousands of clones, with roughly 70% occurring only once. CDR1 is SGHAT and CDR2 is FQNNGV in the germline V gene. The CDR3 loop spans 15 amino acids. V trimming: 6 bases; J trimming: 2 bases; junction bases outside the gene matches: 4. This sequence joins TRBV11-2 and TRBJ2-5; 12 bases line up with TRBD2. The receptor's source is a man between 65 and 79 years old in good health and CMV-seronegative. The material sequenced was PBMCs. CDR3 nucleotide sequence: TGTGCCAGCAGTCAAGGGACTAGCGGGCAAGAGACCCAGTACTTC. It codes for CASSQGTSGQETQYF.